This T cell receptor (beta chain) was sequenced for a study of preoperative IRX-2 immunotherapy in early breast cancer. This clone has just a few counts. The repertoire was sequenced with immunoSEQ multiplex PCR; TCRdb's copy has only in-frame clones and lacks some. The profile shows about 740 clones, roughly 80% of them singletons. Sample treatment: preoperative locoregional IRX-2 cytokine immunotherapy. Preoperative locoregional IRX-2 cytokine immunotherapy was tested in the phase Ib source study. Germline assignment: CDR1 SGHRS and CDR2 YFSETQ. CDR3 length: 16 amino acids. Deletions cut 0 bases from V and 2 bases from J, with 13 bases between.

The sequence derives from a human donor with breast cancer. The material was tumor tissue, obtained after IRX-2 immunotherapy. The chain links TRBV5-1 to TRBJ2-3, with no clear D. The CDR3 DNA reads as TGCGCCAGCAGCTTGGCGGGTCAGGCCCTCACAGATACGCAGTATTTT. Its translation is CASSLAGQALTDTQYF.